These 20 T cell receptor beta chains were all obtained from the same sample, sequenced in a study of CD8 T cells in ankylosing spondylitis. General observations from the study: A TCR beta motif made of eight highly homologous variants seemed typical of ankylosing spondylitis blood.

The antigens for these receptors are not known. TCRdb itself ran the 5' RACE reads through MiXCR, one entry per CDR3 protein. The sample includes about 800,000 distinct CDR3 sequences, around 11% of them seen just once. The sequencing input was blood, either unsorted or a sorted T cell fraction (not recorded which). The receptors stem from a male donor with ankylosing spondylitis.

The V and J genes are TRBV15 and TRBJ2-3; D could derive from TRBD1 or TRBD2 (5 bases each). The germline V gene encodes CDR1 LNHNV and CDR2 YYDKDF (reference sequence). Trimming removed 5 bases from V and 0 bases from J, with 15 bases in between. CDR3 size: 16 residues. The CDR3 here is CATSSGTESSTDTQYF. DNA for the CDR3: TGTGCCACCAGCTCCGGGACGGAGTCTAGCACAGATACGCAGTATTTT.

The sample holds a few counts of this clonotype. The V gene is TRBV3-1, the J gene TRBJ1-4; TRBD1 matches at 9 bases. The CDR3 loop spans 15 amino acids. Germline V lookup: CDR1 LGHDT, CDR2 YNNKEL (reference sequence). V was pared by 4 bases and J by 10 bases, with 10 bases of the junction left unmatched. CDR3 residues: CASSRAGTGLGKLFF. The DNA of the CDR3 is TGTGCCAGCAGCCGCGCCGGGACAGGGCTTGGAAAACTGTTTTTT.

A few counts support this clonotype. The chain couples TRBV20-1 to TRBJ1-1; D not resolved. Trimming left V 5 bases short and J 7 bases short, with 23 bases between. The germline gives CDR1 DFQATT, CDR2 SNEGSKA (reference sequence). The length of the CDR3 is 15 residues. The DNA for the CDR3 is TGCAGTGCTCTCAAGGCGAGCGGGCCCCAGGATGAAGCTTTCTTT. Translated: CSALKASGPQDEAFF.

This clonotype was observed a few times. The chain is built from TRBV7-2 and TRBJ1-2, with D possibly TRBD1 on 5 matching bases. Trimming cost V 0 bases and J 7 bases, with 12 bases left between them. The CDR3 contains 14 residues. Per the germline V gene, CDR1 is SGHTA and CDR2 is FQGNSA. The CDR3 loop is CASSLAAGNVGYTF. CDR3 nucleotides: TGTGCCAGCAGCTTAGCTGCAGGGAATGTTGGCTACACCTTC.

The V call is TRBV12-3 or TRBV12-4, the J call TRBJ1-6, with TRBD1 as a possible D gene (6 bases). V lost 6 bases and J 6 bases, leaving 15 bases between the germline ends. This CDR3 comprises 15 residues. CDR3 sequence (DNA): TGTGCCAGCAGAACACAGGGTCGGTTTAATTCACCCCTCCACTTT. Its translation: CASRTQGRFNSPLHF.

This sequence joins TRBV5-1 and TRBJ1-2; 10 bases line up with TRBD1. This CDR3 is built from 14 residues. In germline, CDR1 is SGHRS, CDR2 YFSETQ. After removal of 6 bases from V and 5 bases from J, the junction contained 7 bases not matched to a gene. The CDR3: CASTNRDRGYGYTF. The CDR3 region has the DNA TGCGCCAGCACGAACCGGGACAGGGGATATGGCTACACCTTC.

The chain links TRBV27 to TRBJ2-1, with TRBD2 matching over 12 bases. J lost 5 bases, V lost 5 bases, and 10 bases had no gene match. Germline lookup yields CDR1 MNHEY and CDR2 SMNVEV (reference sequence). The CDR3 loop spans 17 amino acids. The CDR3 nucleotides are TGTGCCAGCAGTATACTAGCGGGAGGCCCGGAACACAATGAGCAGTTCTTC. It translates to CASSILAGGPEHNEQFF.

V usage is TRBV24-1 and J usage is TRBJ1-1; D remains ambiguous. This CDR3 is built from 13 residues. Germline V gene sequence: CDR1 KGHDR, CDR2 SFDVKD. Trimming removed 7 bases from V and 2 bases from J, with 10 bases in between. In DNA form, the CDR3 reads TGTGCCACCAGGGGTTGGAGCAACACTGAAGCTTTCTTT. It translates to CATRGWSNTEAFF.

This clonotype was seen ten or more times. The chain recombines TRBV29-1 with TRBJ2-1, with D tentatively TRBD2 (6 bases). The CDR3 length is 11 residues. V lost 7 bases, J lost 5 bases, and 9 bases lay in between. In germline, CDR1 is SQVTM, CDR2 ANQGSEA. CDR3: CSGDLDNEQFF. In DNA, the CDR3 is TGCAGCGGGGACTTAGACAATGAGCAGTTCTTC.

This clonotype was seen more than once but under ten times. The rearrangement joins TRBV7-2 to TRBJ2-1, with 7 positions matching TRBD2. The germline V gene has CDR1 SGHTA and CDR2 FQGNSA. The CDR3 sequence is 16 residues long. J lost 4 bases, V lost 4 bases, and 10 bases had no gene match. The CDR3 coding sequence is TGTGCCAGCAGCTATATCCCTAGCGGCCGGTACAATGAGCAGTTCTTC. This encodes CASSYIPSGRYNEQFF.

The chain employs TRBV7-9 and TRBJ1-2; no clear D. The CDR3 is 12 residues long. CDR1 and CDR2 from the germline V gene are SEHNR and FQNEAQ (reference sequence). The V and J ends lost 5 bases and 7 bases respectively, with 11 bases between them. DNA for the CDR3: TGTGCCAGCAGCCCGAGTTCCGGTGGCTACACCTTC. Protein sequence: CASSPSSGGYTF.

This clonotype was observed at least ten times. The chain employs TRBV20-1 and TRBJ2-1; 7 positions agree with TRBD2. Germline V gene data show CDR1 as DFQATT and CDR2 as SNEGSKA (reference sequence). The trim removed 2 bases at V and 1 base at J, leaving 2 bases unmatched. The CDR3 sequence is 14 residues long. The CDR3 nucleotides read TGCAGTGCTAGACTAGCGGCATCCTACAATGAGCAGTTCTTC. This translates into CSARLAASYNEQFF.

This clonotype was observed many times. In DNA form, the CDR3 reads TGCAGCGTTCTACGGGCCCAAGAGACCCAGTACTTC. Residues: CSVLRAQETQYF. The rearrangement joins TRBV29-1 to TRBJ2-5, with D hard to call. Germline CDR1 is SQVTM and CDR2 is ANQGSEA. V was trimmed by 5 bases and J by 1 base, leaving 8 bases between them. The CDR3 totals 12 residues.

This clonotype was detected only a few times. The chain joins TRBV12-3 or TRBV12-4 to TRBJ2-1, with 11 positions matching TRBD2. The CDR3 runs 15 residues. The V gene end was trimmed by 7 bases and the J gene end by 3 bases; junction bases not matched to a gene: 5. The CDR3 DNA reads TGTGCCAGCAACCCACTAGCGGGGGACTACAATGAGCAGTTCTTC. The encoded protein is CASNPLAGDYNEQFF.

This clonotype was detected ten times or more. This chain connects TRBV12-3 or TRBV12-4 to TRBJ2-3; TRBD2 is a possible D gene (7 bases). This CDR3 has 15 amino acids. V was clipped by 2 bases and J by 3 bases, with 12 bases between them. The CDR3 is CASSLRAGATDTQYF. The CDR3 nucleotides read TGTGCCAGCAGTTTAAGGGCGGGGGCTACAGATACGCAGTATTTT.

V gene TRBV20-1 combines with J gene TRBJ1-5; D is unclear. Germline values: CDR1 DFQATT, CDR2 SNEGSKA (reference sequence). V lost 6 bases and J lost 3, with 12 bases in between. The CDR3 is 13 amino acids. The CDR3 protein is CSAYGRFNQPQHF. DNA for the CDR3: TGCAGTGCGTACGGACGGTTCAATCAGCCCCAGCATTTT.

The V and J genes are TRBV6-1 and TRBJ2-7, with D tentatively TRBD1 (6 bases). CDR1 is MNHNS and CDR2 is SASEGT in the germline V gene. V shed 10 bases and J shed 2 bases, with 15 bases lying between them. This CDR3 is built from 13 residues. CDR3 in DNA: TGTGCCACCTTCGCGGACAGTACCTACGAGCAGTACTTC. The encoded protein is CATFADSTYEQYF.

This clonotype showed up just a few times. The rearrangement links TRBV11-3 to TRBJ2-3, with TRBD2 identical over 13 bases. With 4 bases clipped from V and 4 bases from J, the junction kept 5 bases outside the gene matches. The length of the CDR3 is 16 residues. The V gene's germline CDR1 is SGHNT and CDR2 YENEEA. This CDR3 reads CASSSRTSGSADTQYF. CDR3 DNA sequence: TGTGCCAGCAGCTCGCGGACTAGCGGGAGCGCAGATACGCAGTATTTT.

In this sample, this clonotype turned up many times. The rearrangement links TRBV24-1 to TRBJ2-1; 8 bases are shared with TRBD1. Trimming at V came to 7 bases and at J to 4 bases, leaving 5 bases not matched to a gene. Germline loops: CDR1 KGHDR, CDR2 SFDVKD. This CDR3 has 14 amino acids. The CDR3 nucleotides are TGTGCCACCAGCAAAGGACAGGGATACAATGAGCAGTTCTTC. This gives the protein CATSKGQGYNEQFF.

The V and J genes are TRBV20-1 and TRBJ2-5; D may be TRBD1 or TRBD2 (5 bases each). This CDR3 is 14 amino acids long. With 0 bases removed from V and 4 bases from J, the gap between germline ends came to 12 bases. In germline, CDR1 is DFQATT, CDR2 SNEGSKA (reference sequence). For the CDR3, the DNA is TGCAGTGCTAGAGATCTGAGGGGAACAGAGACCCAGTACTTC. This codes for CSARDLRGTETQYF.